The 20 T cell receptor beta chains below come from one sample, sequenced in a study of blood T cell repertoires in COVID-19. Produced via immunoSEQ multiplex PCR; TCRdb's table is partial and in-frame only. This table has under 500,000 clones, 87% appearing once. Sequenced: PBMCs or T cells enriched from blood (not recorded which). The receptors were gathered from a woman aged 18 to 35 with acute COVID-19.

This chain links TRBV27 with TRBJ2-4, with a possible D match to TRBD2 (5 bases). Germline CDR1 is MNHEY and CDR2 is SMNVEV (reference sequence). CDR3 length: 15 amino acids. Trimming took 2 bases from V and 4 from J, leaving 12 bases between them. The CDR3: CASSLRGLNKNIQYF. The CDR3 nucleotides are TGTGCCAGCAGTTTAAGAGGGCTTAATAAAAACATTCAGTACTTC.

In DNA, the CDR3 is TGTGCCAGTCGAACAGCATCCTCTGGAAACACCATATATTTT. As protein: CASRTASSGNTIYF. The chain is built from TRBV3-1 (or the pseudogene TRBV3-2) and TRBJ1-3; no firm D call. This CDR3 is built from 14 residues. The V gene lost 9 bases and the J gene lost 0 bases, with 12 bases spanning the gap. The V gene's germline CDR1 is LGHDT and CDR2 YNNKEL (reference sequence).

The chain combines TRBV5-1 with TRBJ2-5; D might be TRBD1 (6 bases). Germline loops: CDR1 SGHRS, CDR2 YFSETQ. The V gene lost 5 bases and the J gene lost 3 bases, with 11 bases spanning the gap. The CDR3 runs 13 residues. The CDR3 loop reads CASRRDTKETQYF. For the CDR3, the DNA is TGCGCCAGCAGGAGGGACACAAAAGAGACCCAGTACTTC.

This clone was seen just once. The chain combines TRBV27 with TRBJ1-2, with TRBD1 as a possible D gene (6 bases). Trimming cost V 0 bases and J 4 bases, with 9 bases left between them. The CDR3 contains 14 residues. Germline lookup yields CDR1 MNHEY and CDR2 SMNVEV (reference sequence). This CDR3 is CASSLSRRGYGYTF. The CDR3 nucleotides are TGTGCCAGCAGTTTATCTCGCAGGGGCTATGGCTACACCTTC.

The J gene is TRBJ1-5, the V gene TRBV7-2; D gene unclear. The ends were cut back, 0 bases at V and 6 bases at J, with 9 bases in the middle. CDR3 length equals 14 residues. Germline lookup yields CDR1 SGHTA and CDR2 FQGNSA. The CDR3: CASSLAAKPQPQHF. The CDR3 nucleotides are TGTGCCAGCAGCTTAGCAGCGAAGCCTCAGCCCCAGCATTTT.

The chain is built from TRBV3-1 (or the pseudogene TRBV3-2) and TRBJ2-7, with D possibly being TRBD2 (5 bases). Trimming shortened V by 0 bases and J by 11 bases, and 14 bases separated the two germline ends. CDR3 length equals 13 residues. Germline-derived CDR1 and CDR2 are LGHDT and YNNKEL (reference sequence). CDR3 protein: CASSQENGVSEYF. For the CDR3, the DNA is TGTGCCAGCAGCCAAGAAAACGGGGTATCGGAGTACTTC.

The V gene is TRBV4-1, the J gene TRBJ1-1, with TRBD1 as a possible D gene (6 bases). The CDR3 contains 19 residues. V gave up 4 bases and J gave up 3 bases, with 27 bases separating them. CDR1 MGHRA and CDR2 YSYEKL come from the germline V gene. CDR3 in amino acids: CASSRTQGTRPVRDTEAFF. Here the CDR3 DNA reads TGCGCCAGCAGCCGGACGCAGGGGACAAGACCTGTGCGGGACACTGAAGCTTTCTTT.

This clone has just a few counts. V usage is TRBV5-1 and J usage is TRBJ2-1, with 11 bases lining up with TRBD2. There are 14 residues in the CDR3. The germline CDR1 and CDR2 sequences are SGHRS and YFSETQ. V was clipped by 3 bases and J by 8 bases; unmatched bases: 4. DNA of the CDR3: TGCGCCAGCAGCTCCCTAGCGGGGGGCGATGAGCAGTTCTTC. It encodes CASSSLAGGDEQFF. The whole variable domain, remainder taken from reference TRBV5-1 and TRBJ2-1, is KAGVTQTPRYLIKTRGQQVTLSCSPISGHRSVSWYQQTPGQGLQFLFEYFSETQRNKGNFPGRFSGRQFSNSRSEMNVSTLELGDSALYLCASSSLAGGDEQFFGPGTRLTVL.

This chain uses TRBV2 with TRBJ2-4; D is unclear. V lost 4 bases, J lost 2 bases, and 9 bases lay in between. This CDR3 is 14 amino acids long. CDR1 is SNHLY and CDR2 is FYNNEI in the germline V gene. DNA of the CDR3: TGTGCCAGCAGTGCTTCAGAACCCAAAAACATTCAGTACTTC. The encoded protein is CASSASEPKNIQYF. Full variable domain (missing parts from reference TRBV2 and TRBJ2-4): EPEVTQTPSHQVTQMGQEVILRCVPISNHLYFYWYRQILGQKVEFLVSFYNNEISEKSEIFDDQFSVERPDGSNFTLKIRSTKLEDSAMYFCASSASEPKNIQYFGAGTRLSVL.

The chain carries TRBV10-3 and TRBJ2-7; D ambiguous. Germline loops: CDR1 ENHRY, CDR2 SYGVKD. V lost 11 bases and J 0 bases, leaving 8 bases between the germline ends. The CDR3 totals 11 residues. The chain's CDR3 is CAAETSYEQYF. CDR3 DNA sequence: TGTGCCGCGGAGACCTCCTACGAGCAGTACTTC.

The rearrangement joins TRBV18 to TRBJ2-1, with D possibly TRBD1 on 6 matching bases. With 5 bases removed from V and 4 bases from J, the gap between germline ends came to 12 bases. The germline V gene encodes CDR1 KGHSH and CDR2 LQKENI. This CDR3 has 14 amino acids. CDR3 nucleotides: TGTGCCAGCTCAACAGGGACCGTTTACAATGAGCAGTTCTTC. Translated, it gives CASSTGTVYNEQFF.

The J gene is TRBJ1-6, the V gene TRBV7-9; D unclear. The CDR3 is 14 amino acids. The ends were cut back, 0 bases at V and 10 bases at J, with 10 bases in the middle. CDR1 SEHNR and CDR2 FQNEAQ come from the germline V gene (reference sequence). This CDR3 is CASSLAGNRSPLHF. The CDR3 region has the DNA TGTGCCAGCAGCTTAGCGGGCAACAGATCACCCCTCCACTTT.

The V call is TRBV12-3 or TRBV12-4, the J call TRBJ1-1; D is possibly TRBD1 (6 bases). V was cut by 5 bases and J by 0 bases, with 7 bases left in between. CDR3 size: 13 residues. The CDR3 nucleotides are TGTGCCAGCAGTGGACAGATGAACACTGAAGCTTTCTTT. Its protein is CASSGQMNTEAFF.

Note on this clone: Mismatch with germline at one junction end may stem from a read error. The V call is TRBV7-9, the J call TRBJ2-1; 9 nucleotides match TRBD2. Germline CDR1 SEHNR, CDR2 FQNEAQ (reference sequence). The CDR3 totals 17 residues. CDR3 residues: CATSRVGGRAMSNEQFF. Written as DNA, the CDR3 is TGTGCCACCAGCCGAGTTGGCGGGAGGGCCATGTCCAATGAGCAGTTCTTC.

V usage is TRBV2 and J usage is TRBJ1-2; the D gene is possibly TRBD1 (5 bases). Between the trimmed V and J ends, which lost 2 bases and 6 bases, there was a span of 22 bases. Germline V gene lookup returns CDR1 SNHLY and CDR2 FYNNEI. This CDR3 has 17 residues. CDR3 loop: CASSETGLGSFINGYTF. The CDR3 region has the DNA TGTGCCAGCAGTGAAACAGGTCTTGGTAGTTTTATAAATGGCTACACCTTC.

There are a few counts of this clone. The rearrangement joins TRBV27 to TRBJ1-6; no reliable D call. The CDR3 spans 10 residues. V lost 10 bases to trimming and J lost 11 bases, with 9 bases between them. Looked up from germline, CDR1 is MNHEY and CDR2 is SMNVEV (reference sequence). The CDR3 loop is CATDTPPLHF. The CDR3 DNA sequence: TGTGCCACCGACACTCCACCCCTCCACTTT.

This clone was recorded once. CDR3 DNA: TGTGCCAGCAGGGATTGGGACAGGGGAGGCTATGGCTACACCTTC. Translated: CASRDWDRGGYGYTF. This chain joins TRBV6-5 and TRBJ1-2; the match to TRBD1 covers 10 bases. The CDR3 runs 15 residues. V lost 6 bases and J lost 4; bases outside the gene matches: 8. Germline assignment: CDR1 MNHEY and CDR2 SVGAGI.

The chain joins TRBV10-3 to TRBJ1-4; the D is unclear. The CDR3 totals 14 residues. The germline CDR1 and CDR2 sequences are ENHRY and SYGVKD. V lost 0 bases to trimming and J lost 6 bases, with 8 bases between them. CDR3 nucleotide sequence: TGTGCCATCAGTGAGTCGAGGAGGGATGAAAAACTGTTTTTT. Its translation: CAISESRRDEKLFF.

The DNA of the CDR3 is TGTGCCAGCAGAGGAACAGGGAAAGCTAGTGGAAACACCATATATTTT. Translating it yields CASRGTGKASGNTIYF. The rearrangement joins TRBV28 to TRBJ1-3, with D possibly being TRBD1 (6 bases). CDR1 and CDR2 (germline): MDHEN, SYDVKM. This CDR3 contains 16 residues. Trimming shortened V by 6 bases and J by 3 bases, and 18 bases separated the two germline ends.

This clone was observed a handful of times. The chain couples TRBV10-3 to TRBJ2-7; TRBD2 is a possible D gene (6 bases). The length of the CDR3 is 14 residues. Trimming removed 3 bases from V and 0 bases from J, with 9 bases in between. Germline values: CDR1 ENHRY, CDR2 SYGVKD. The CDR3 spells CAISERRGSYEQYF. CDR3 bases: TGTGCCATCAGTGAAAGGCGGGGCTCCTACGAGCAGTACTTC.